This T cell receptor beta chain was retrieved from a study of shared clonotypes between healthy human individuals. Per the germline V gene, CDR1 is MDHEN and CDR2 is SYDVKM. With V trimmed by 6 bases and J by 4 bases, 3 bases remained unmatched. The CDR3 is made up of 14 amino acids. Replicate PCRs run on sorted subsets employed 200 ng DNA, roughly 30,000 T cell genomes. Here immunoSEQ multiplex PCR was the method, and the copy in TCRdb shows in-frame clones only, minus some. The table includes more than 1.2 million clones, about 98.5% detected once. Sequenced input: naive CD4+ T cells sorted from blood. This sample's subset: CD45RA+ positively selected. V gene TRBV28 combines with J gene TRBJ1-5; the match to TRBD1 covers 10 bases. This receptor was taken from a man aged 25-45 years in good health. The CDR3, as DNA: TGTGCCAGCAGCCAGGACAGGGGGAATCAGCCCCAGCATTTT. Protein: CASSQDRGNQPQHF. The variable domain in full, with the rest retrieved from reference TRBV28 and TRBJ1-5, is DVKVTQSSRYLVKRTGEKVFLECVQDMDHENMFWYRQDPGLGLRLIYFSYDVKMKEKGDIPEGYSVSREKKERFSLILESASTNQTSMYLCASSQDRGNQPQHFGDGTRLSIL.